This is a list of T cell receptor beta chains from one sample in a study of blood T cell repertoires in COVID-19. Profiled with immunoSEQ multiplex PCR; TCRdb holds only in-frame clones, not every one. The sample holds some 170,000 clones, around four fifths seen once. The sample was peripheral blood. The receptors come from a woman between 35 and 50 years old with COVID-19, enrolled during active disease. The CDR3 runs from the conserved cysteine through the conserved F or W. D genes are given only for firm matches. Only some rows state a clone size, as once, few, many or a class for expanded clones.

v_gene	abundance	d_gene	j_gene	CDR3nt	CDR3aa
TRBV7-8	.	.	TRBJ1-2	TGTGCCAGCAGCCCGGGAGAGGATCTATCCGGCTACACCTTC	CASSPGEDLSGYTF
TRBV5-4	.	TRBD2	TRBJ2-4	TGTGCCAGCAGAGAACTAGCGGGAGGGACGAACATTCAGTACTTC	CASRELAGGTNIQYF
TRBV5-5	.	.	TRBJ1-3	TGTGCCAGCAGCGATCTCACCGGGGGAACTGGAAACACCATATATTTT	CASSDLTGGTGNTIYF
TRBV29-1	.	.	TRBJ1-2	TGCAGCGTTGATCGGGGCCACGGGAGCTATGGCTACACCTTC	CSVDRGHGSYGYTF
TRBV19	.	.	TRBJ1-1	TGTGCCAGTAGTGTACAGGGCCTGAACACTGAAGCTTTCTTT	CASSVQGLNTEAFF
TRBV25-1	.	.	TRBJ2-2	TGTGCCAGCAGTGTCGGGGCCGGGGAGCTGTTTTTT	CASSVGAGELFF
TRBV19	.	TRBD1	TRBJ1-5	TGTGCCAGTAGTCCGGGACAGGGGAGCAATCAGCCCCAGCATTTT	CASSPGQGSNQPQHF
TRBV2	.	.	TRBJ2-7	TGTGCCAGCAGTGAAGCGGGCGACGAGCAGTACTTC	CASSEAGDEQYF
TRBV2	few	.	TRBJ1-1	TGTGCCGGAACCGGGATACCGGGCACTGAAGCTTTCTTT	CAGTGIPGTEAFF
TRBV9	few	TRBD2	TRBJ2-1	TGTGCCAGCAGCGTAGCTAGCGGGAGCCACAATGAGCAGTTCTTC	CASSVASGSHNEQFF
TRBV3-1/TRBV3-2	once	.	TRBJ2-3	TGTGCCAGCAGCCCGCGGCAGGACCGAGGGAGCACAGATACGCAGTATTTT	CASSPRQDRGSTDTQYF
TRBV6-5	.	TRBD1	TRBJ1-1	TGTGCCACCTGGGACAGGGCACGAGTGAACACTGAAGCTTTCTTT	CATWDRARVNTEAFF
TRBV5-6	.	.	TRBJ2-1	TGTGCCAGCAGCTTGGGGGCTAGGGGTGAGCAGTTCTTC	CASSLGARGEQFF
TRBV2	.	TRBD1	TRBJ1-1	TGTGCCAGCAGTGATGGGATGGGACAGGGAGGTCGGGCTTTCTTT	CASSDGMGQGGRAFF
TRBV30	many	.	TRBJ1-5	TGTGCCTGGATGGGCTTTGGTAGCAATCAGCCCCAGCATTTT	CAWMGFGSNQPQHF
TRBV10-1	.	TRBD2	TRBJ2-7	TGCGCCAGCGGCGTGACTAGCGGGAGGGAGGCCTACGAGCAGTACTTC	CASGVTSGREAYEQYF
TRBV14	.	.	TRBJ1-2	TGTGCCAGCAGCCAAGATAGCGCGCCCCTTAACTATGGCTACACCTTC	CASSQDSAPLNYGYTF
TRBV4-1	few	TRBD1	TRBJ2-7	TGCGCCAGCAGCCAAGTCAGGGGCGGGACAGGGGGGTTGTACGAGCAGTACTTC	CASSQVRGGTGGLYEQYF
TRBV7-9	.	.	TRBJ1-4	TGTGCCAGCAGCCCAGCGAGGTCAGCACGAGATGAAAAACTGTTTTTT	CASSPARSARDEKLFF
TRBV9	many	TRBD1	TRBJ2-3	TGTGCCAGCAGCGCGCGGACAGGGGGGACCACAGATACGCAGTATTTT	CASSARTGGTTDTQYF
TRBV5-4	.	.	TRBJ2-1	TGTGCCAGCAGCTTGCGGCTAGCGAATGGTAATGAGCAGTTCTTC	CASSLRLANGNEQFF
TRBV27	few	.	TRBJ2-7	TGTGCCAGCAGTTTTGGCGGGTCCGGGGGCGAGCAGTACTTC	CASSFGGSGGEQYF
TRBV5-1	once	TRBD1	TRBJ1-2	TGCGCCAGCAGCTTGGGGACAGGTCGTTATGGCTACACCTTC	CASSLGTGRYGYTF
TRBV5-6	.	TRBD1	TRBJ1-5	TGTGCCAGCAGCTTGGGGCAGGGGGCATATCAGCCCCAGCATTTT	CASSLGQGAYQPQHF
TRBV23-1	.	TRBD1	TRBJ2-2	TGCGCCAGCAGGACGGACAGGGTAAAAACCGGGGAGCTGTTTTTT	CASRTDRVKTGELFF
TRBV5-4	.	.	TRBJ2-1	TGTGCCAGCAGCTTGGCGGCGGCCTCCTACAATGAGCAGTTCTTC	CASSLAAASYNEQFF
TRBV5-1	.	.	TRBJ2-7	TGCGCCAGCAGTCGGGGGAATCAGGACGAGCAGTACTTC	CASSRGNQDEQYF
TRBV5-4	.	TRBD1	TRBJ1-1	TGTGCCAGCAGCTCGACAGGGCCGAACACTGAAGCTTTCTTT	CASSSTGPNTEAFF
TRBV5-1	.	TRBD2	TRBJ2-7	TGCGCCAGCAGCCCTGGACTAGCGGGAGGCTCCTACGAGCAGTACTTC	CASSPGLAGGSYEQYF
TRBV11-3	.	TRBD2	TRBJ2-3	TGTGCCAGCAGTCCCTCCACTAGCGTTGCAGATACGCAGTATTTT	CASSPSTSVADTQYF
TRBV7-9	.	TRBD1	TRBJ2-1	TGTGCCAGCAGCCCCGTCACAGGGGGCAATGAGCAGTTCTTC	CASSPVTGGNEQFF
TRBV6-6	.	TRBD1	TRBJ1-1	TGTGCCACCCCCCAGGGGGCGACTGAAGCTTTCTTT	CATPQGATEAFF
TRBV19	.	.	TRBJ2-7	TGTGCCAGTAATCCGACATTCAGCTCCTACGAGCAGTACTTC	CASNPTFSSYEQYF
TRBV6-1	.	TRBD1	TRBJ1-6	TGTGCCAGCAGTGATAGGACAGGGAGGCATTCACCCCTCCACTTT	CASSDRTGRHSPLHF
TRBV20-1	.	TRBD1	TRBJ1-5	TGCAGTGCTAGTACGGGACAGGTAAATCAGCCCCAGCATTTT	CSASTGQVNQPQHF
TRBV5-4	.	.	TRBJ2-2	TGTGCCAGCGCTCTAGAGCGCACCGGGGAGCTGTTTTTT	CASALERTGELFF
TRBV6-5	once	.	TRBJ1-1	TGTGCCAGCAGGGGAGGACTGTTGAACACTGAAGCTTTCTTT	CASRGGLLNTEAFF
TRBV28	.	.	TRBJ1-5	TGTGCCAGCAGCCAGGACAGTAATCAGCCCCAGCATTTT	CASSQDSNQPQHF